This entry is about one TCR beta chain. The junction differs from germline at one of its ends, possibly a read error. The sample originates from a study of cytomegalovirus exposure and HLA in healthy donors. CDR1 and CDR2 (germline): SEHNR, FQNEAQ (reference sequence). The CDR3 length is 16 residues. Primers included in the PCR were 60 Vbeta and 13 Jbeta primers. As originally analysed: Later work found roughly 80 million unique TCR beta chains, with about 10 million shared. Some clones are missing from TCRdb's copy, which holds only in-frame ones; the method was immunoSEQ multiplex PCR. The V and J calls and clone size come from that table; D and trimming were worked out from the DNA. The sample lists approximately 150,000 clones, 55% to 70% occurring once.

Sequenced material: PBMCs. This rearrangement joins TRBV7-9 to TRBJ1-1, with a weak D call TRBD1 (5 bases). This TCR derives from a woman between 40 and 50 years old in good health and CMV-seropositive. CDR3 region: CSSSSPGGGRETEAFF. CDR3 DNA: TGTTCCAGCAGCTCCCCCGGGGGGGGGAGAGAGACTGAAGCTTTCTTT.